A single sample gave rise to the 18 T cell receptor beta chains below, sequenced in a study of Ad26.COV2.S vaccination and SARS-CoV-2 variants (dated by TCRdb to the early 2020s). The protocol used for the library was the immunoSEQ multiplex PCR assay. Drawn from immuneACCESS, this table holds only the in-frame rearrangements with V and J called that TCRdb kept. Clones are partly lost; checked studies trace under half to an unresolved V gene and leave the rest unexplained. A total of 410,000 or so clones appear in this sample, 92% of them only once. Clones ranked in the top ten supply about 1.7% of the sample. The sample's treatment or condition label, decoded: 15 to 20 received Ad26.COV2.S at low or high dose, single or two shots; five or six received placebo; per-sample allocation not given. For vaccine and placebo recipients, repertoires were sequenced using samples collected on day 63 after the first injection.

The starting material was peripheral blood, obtained in a trial of Ad26.COV2.S vaccine versus placebo. The receptor source for this set is a person between 18 and 65 years old who received the Ad26.COV2.S COVID-19 vaccine or a placebo.

The chain carries TRBV29-1 and TRBJ2-1; 7 positions agree with TRBD1. Losses at the gene ends were 5 bases for V and 9 bases for J; bases not matched to a gene: 1. The CDR3 has 10 residues. Germline CDR1 SQVTM, CDR2 ANQGSEA. The CDR3 region is CSVYRGEQFF. Written as DNA, the CDR3 is TGCAGCGTTTACAGGGGTGAGCAGTTCTTC.

This chain connects TRBV5-4 to TRBJ2-7, with D uncertain. Deletions cut 0 bases from V and 5 bases from J, with 6 bases between. The CDR3 is 12 amino acids. Germline CDR1 is SGHNT and CDR2 is YYREEE (reference sequence). The CDR3 DNA follows: TGTGCCAGCAGCTTGGTTCTGCACGAGCAGTACTTC. Encoded protein: CASSLVLHEQYF.

This sequence joins TRBV30 and TRBJ2-3; D uncertain. This CDR3 contains 12 residues. Germline CDR1 and CDR2: GTSNPN and SVGIG (reference sequence). V lost 1 base to trimming and J lost 1 base, with 3 bases between them. The CDR3 DNA reads TGTGCCTGGAGTGAAGGCACAGATACGCAGTATTTT. Its translation is CAWSEGTDTQYF. Full variable domain (rest looked up from reference TRBV30 and TRBJ2-3): SQTIHQWPATLVQPVGSPLSLECTVEGTSNPNLYWYRQAAGRGLQLLFYSVGIGQISSEVPQNLSASRPQDRQFILSSKKLLLSDSGFYLCAWSEGTDTQYFGPGTRLTVL.

The chain joins TRBV7-2 to TRBJ1-6; D call uncertain. There are 17 residues in the CDR3. The germline V gene has CDR1 SGHTA and CDR2 FQGNSA. V lost 1 base to trimming and J lost 0 bases, with 10 bases between them. CDR3 residues: CASSLGTRSSYNSPLHF. The CDR3 DNA follows: TGTGCCAGCAGCTTAGGTACCAGGAGCTCCTATAATTCACCCCTCCACTTT.

Here the CDR3 DNA reads TGTGCCAGCAGGGGACAGGGGTCCTACAATGAGCAGTTCTTC. Translation gives CASRGQGSYNEQFF. This chain connects TRBV28 to TRBJ2-1; 10 bases line up with TRBD1. Looked up from germline, CDR1 is MDHEN and CDR2 is SYDVKM. CDR3 size: 14 residues. J lost 1 base, V lost 6 bases, and 0 bases had no gene match.

This clone was recorded once. V gene TRBV14 combines with J gene TRBJ1-1; no clear D. The CDR3 is made up of 13 amino acids. The V end lost 2 bases, the J end lost 2 bases, and 6 bases lay between the germline ends. Per germline, CDR1 SGHDN and CDR2 FVKESK. DNA of the CDR3: TGTGCCAGCAGCCAACAATTAAACACTGAAGCTTTCTTT. Protein sequence: CASSQQLNTEAFF. Supplemented by reference TRBV14 and TRBJ1-1, the full variable domain reads EAGVTQFPSHSVIEKGQTVTLRCDPISGHDNLYWYRRVMGKEIKFLLHFVKESKQDESGMPNNRFLAERTGGTYSTLKVQPAELEDSGVYFCASSQQLNTEAFFGQGTRLTVV.

The CDR3 protein is CASSKGRGEPSNTEAFF. The CDR3 coding sequence is TGCGCCAGCAGTAAGGGCAGGGGGGAACCTTCGAACACTGAAGCTTTCTTT. This chain joins TRBV10-1 and TRBJ1-1; 7 bases line up with TRBD1. This CDR3 is built from 17 residues. Germline lookup yields CDR1 WNHNN and CDR2 SYGVQD (reference sequence). J gave up 1 base and V 5 bases, and 13 bases lay outside the gene matches.

The V gene is TRBV3-1 (or the pseudogene TRBV3-2), the J gene TRBJ1-2; unclear D gene. CDR1 and CDR2 (germline): LGHDT, YNNKEL (reference sequence). This CDR3 has 13 residues. V was pared by 4 bases and J by 7 bases, with 13 bases between. In nucleotides, the CDR3 is TGTGCCAGCAGCCGGACGGAGGGCGGTGGCTACACCTTC. Translated: CASSRTEGGGYTF.

This sequence joins TRBV11-2 and TRBJ2-7; D unclear. The ends were cut back, 5 bases at V and 4 bases at J, with 24 bases in the middle. CDR3 size: 17 residues. Germline V CDR1 and CDR2: SGHAT, FQNNGV. CDR3 nucleotide sequence: TGTGCCAGCAGCGCCCTCAGGTCGACGACCGGGTGGTACGAGCAGTACTTC. Its translation is CASSALRSTTGWYEQYF.

The chain recombines TRBV4-1 with TRBJ2-3; 9 bases fit TRBD2. V trimming: 0 bases; J trimming: 4 bases; junction bases outside the gene matches: 2. Germline loops: CDR1 MGHRA, CDR2 YSYEKL. This CDR3 has 15 residues. The CDR3 protein is CASSQERGGPDTQYF. As DNA, the CDR3 is TGCGCCAGCAGCCAAGAGCGGGGGGGCCCAGATACGCAGTATTTT.

The rearrangement joins TRBV11-2 to TRBJ1-4, with a possible D match to TRBD1 (6 bases). Germline V gene lookup returns CDR1 SGHAT and CDR2 FQNNGV. The CDR3 contains 15 residues. The germline V and J ends were trimmed by 0 bases and 7 bases, with 12 bases remaining between them. CDR3 sequence: CASSLDYRAGEKLFF. In nucleotides, the CDR3 is TGTGCCAGCAGCTTAGATTACAGGGCTGGTGAAAAACTGTTTTTT.

This chain links TRBV7-9 with TRBJ1-6; D unclear. CDR1 and CDR2 (germline): SEHNR, FQNEAQ (reference sequence). The V and J ends lost 0 bases and 10 bases respectively, with 19 bases between them. CDR3 size: 17 residues. CDR3 loop: CASSLALADPTMSPLHF. The CDR3 DNA sequence: TGTGCCAGCAGCTTAGCGCTAGCCGACCCCACTATGTCACCCCTCCACTTT.

This chain joins TRBV9 and TRBJ1-5; 7 bases are a match to TRBD1. Germline CDR1 SGDLS, CDR2 YYNGEE. There are 15 residues in the CDR3. V shed 4 bases, J shed 4 bases, and the junction held 8 bases outside the gene matches. In DNA form, the CDR3 reads TGTGCCAGCAGCTTTGGGACAGAACCTAATCAGCCCCAGCATTTT. Residues: CASSFGTEPNQPQHF.

This chain uses TRBV6-6 with TRBJ1-2, with D maybe TRBD1 (6 bases). Germline values: CDR1 MNHNY, CDR2 SVGAGI (reference sequence). V dropped 1 base and J dropped 3 bases, with 6 bases sitting between them. This CDR3 comprises 13 residues. In DNA, the CDR3 is TGTGCCAGCAGTTACTACAGGGACTATGGCTACACCTTC. It yields the protein CASSYYRDYGYTF.

This chain uses TRBV9 with TRBJ1-1, with D perhaps matching TRBD1 (5 bases). Germline V lookup: CDR1 SGDLS, CDR2 YYNGEE. The CDR3 runs 15 residues. V shed 0 bases and J shed 4 bases, with 13 bases lying between them. Here the CDR3 reads CASSVASGRGTEAFF. The CDR3 DNA is TGTGCCAGCAGCGTAGCTTCAGGGAGGGGCACTGAAGCTTTCTTT.

The chain has TRBV5-1 and TRBJ1-2; TRBD1 matches at 7 bases. V dropped 7 bases and J dropped 6; count of bases not matched to a gene: 12. Germline V gives CDR1 SGHRS, CDR2 YFSETQ. The CDR3 runs to 14 residues. The CDR3 is CASRPRGGSDGYTF. CDR3 DNA sequence: TGCGCCAGCCGCCCCAGGGGGGGTTCCGATGGCTACACCTTC.

The chain carries TRBV5-1 and TRBJ2-5, with 16 bases lining up with TRBD2. This CDR3 has 18 residues. CDR1 SGHRS and CDR2 YFSETQ come from the germline V gene. J gave up 5 bases and V 7 bases, and 14 bases lay outside the gene matches. The CDR3: CASAPGTSGGALGETQYF. The DNA of the CDR3 is TGCGCCAGCGCCCCCGGGACTAGCGGGGGGGCTTTAGGCGAGACCCAGTACTTC.

This chain connects TRBV9 to TRBJ2-3; D is undetermined. Germline V gene sequence: CDR1 SGDLS, CDR2 YYNGEE. The CDR3 runs 14 residues. With 2 bases removed from V and 0 bases from J, the gap between germline ends came to 7 bases. The CDR3 bases are TGTGCCAGCAGCGTTGGTCGGAGCACAGATACGCAGTATTTT. Translated, it gives CASSVGRSTDTQYF. The variable domain in full, with the rest retrieved from reference TRBV9 and TRBJ2-3, is DSGVTQTPKHLITATGQRVTLRCSPRSGDLSVYWYQQSLDQGLQFLIQYYNGEERAKGNILERFSAQQFPDLHSELNLSSLELGDSALYFCASSVGRSTDTQYFGPGTRLTVL.